This T cell receptor beta chain originates from a study of blood T cell repertoires in COVID-19. Study context: Spain, Italy and the United States supplied samples that represented acute and convalescent COVID-19. PBMCs, B-cell-depleted T cells, or T cells provided the cDNA or gDNA that made up the material.

As originally analysed: Estimation of nucleated cell counts was performed using reference gene primer amplification. Produced via immunoSEQ multiplex PCR; TCRdb's table is partial and in-frame only. The V and J calls and clone size are taken from that table; D and trimming were inferred from the DNA. The sample has roughly 100,000 clones, more than 80% seen once. V was clipped by 1 base and J by 2 bases, with 11 bases between them. The CDR3 has 15 amino acids. From germline, CDR1 is KGHSH and CDR2 LQKENI. The genes are TRBV18 and TRBJ1-1, with TRBD1 as a possible D gene (6 bases). Sample: peripheral blood. This TCR came from a woman in her 70s with acute or convalescent COVID-19. In DNA, the CDR3 is TGTGCCAGCTCACCACTGGCAGGGGAAAACACTGAAGCTTTCTTT. The encoded protein is CASSPLAGENTEAFF.